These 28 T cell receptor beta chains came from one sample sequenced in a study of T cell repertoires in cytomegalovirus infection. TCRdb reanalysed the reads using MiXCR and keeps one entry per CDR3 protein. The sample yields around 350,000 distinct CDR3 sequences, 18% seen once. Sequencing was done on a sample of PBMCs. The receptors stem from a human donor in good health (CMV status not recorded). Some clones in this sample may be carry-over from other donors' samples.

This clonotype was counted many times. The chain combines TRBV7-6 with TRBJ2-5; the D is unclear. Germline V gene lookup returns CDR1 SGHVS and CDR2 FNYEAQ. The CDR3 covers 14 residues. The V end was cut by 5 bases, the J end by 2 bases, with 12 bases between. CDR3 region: CASSPSQAQETQYF. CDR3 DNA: TGTGCCAGCAGCCCCAGTCAGGCACAAGAGACCCAGTACTTC.

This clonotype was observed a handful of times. CDR3 amino acids: CSAGQGRGAPQHF. The CDR3 nucleotides read TGCAGCGCCGGACAGGGACGAGGAGCGCCCCAGCATTTT. The chain employs TRBV29-1 and TRBJ1-5; TRBD1 aligns across 8 bases. The CDR3 runs to 13 residues. After removal of 7 bases from V and 9 bases from J, the junction contained 11 bases not matched to a gene. Germline V gene lookup returns CDR1 SQVTM and CDR2 ANQGSEA.

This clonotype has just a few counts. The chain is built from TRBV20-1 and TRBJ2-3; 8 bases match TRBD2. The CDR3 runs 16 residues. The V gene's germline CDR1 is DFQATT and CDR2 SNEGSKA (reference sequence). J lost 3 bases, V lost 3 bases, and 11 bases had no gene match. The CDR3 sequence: CSASTRSIAGTDTQYF. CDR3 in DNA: TGCAGTGCTAGTACCAGGTCGATAGCGGGAACAGATACGCAGTATTTT.

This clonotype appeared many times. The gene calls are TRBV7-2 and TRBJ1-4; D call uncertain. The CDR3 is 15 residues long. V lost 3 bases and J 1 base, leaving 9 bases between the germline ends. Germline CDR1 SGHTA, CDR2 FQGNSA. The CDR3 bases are TGTGCCAGCAGCTTTGTGGCAGGAACTAATGAAAAACTGTTTTTT. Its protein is CASSFVAGTNEKLFF.

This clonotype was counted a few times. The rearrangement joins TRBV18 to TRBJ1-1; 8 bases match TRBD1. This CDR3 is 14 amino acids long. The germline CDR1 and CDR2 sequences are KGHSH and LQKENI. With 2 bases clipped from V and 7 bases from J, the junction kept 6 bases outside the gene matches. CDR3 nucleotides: TGTGCCAGCTCACCAGCCCGACAGGGGCATGAAGCTTTCTTT. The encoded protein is CASSPARQGHEAFF.

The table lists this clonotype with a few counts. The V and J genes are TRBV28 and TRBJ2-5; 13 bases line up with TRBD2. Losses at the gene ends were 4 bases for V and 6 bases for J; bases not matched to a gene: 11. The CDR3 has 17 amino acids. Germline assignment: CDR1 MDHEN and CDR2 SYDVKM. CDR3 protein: CASSSPQTSGGMKTQYF. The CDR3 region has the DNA TGTGCCAGCAGTTCGCCGCAGACTAGCGGGGGGATGAAGACCCAGTACTTC.

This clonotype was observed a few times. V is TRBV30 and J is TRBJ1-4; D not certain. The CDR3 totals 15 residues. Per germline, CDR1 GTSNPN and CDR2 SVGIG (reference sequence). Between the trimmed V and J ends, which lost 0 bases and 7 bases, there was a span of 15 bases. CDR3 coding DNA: TGTGCCTGGAGTGTACGCGGCGAAGTCGGTGAAAAACTGTTTTTT. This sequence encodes CAWSVRGEVGEKLFF.

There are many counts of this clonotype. Written as DNA, the CDR3 is TGTGCCAGCAGTTGGGGACAGACTAATAGCAATCAGCCCCAGCATTTT. Protein: CASSWGQTNSNQPQHF. V usage is TRBV28 and J usage is TRBJ1-5; the match to TRBD1 covers 7 bases. J was trimmed by 0 bases and V by 4 bases; bases with no gene match: 6. This CDR3 is built from 16 residues. Germline CDR1 reads MDHEN; CDR2 reads SYDVKM.

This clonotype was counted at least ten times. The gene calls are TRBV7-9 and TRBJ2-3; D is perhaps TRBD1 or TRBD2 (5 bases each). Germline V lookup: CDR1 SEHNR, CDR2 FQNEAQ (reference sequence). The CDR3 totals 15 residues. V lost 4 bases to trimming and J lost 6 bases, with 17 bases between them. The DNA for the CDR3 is TGTGCCAGCAGCTCCCCCGGGACCACCCTGGATACGCAGTATTTT. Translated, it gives CASSSPGTTLDTQYF.

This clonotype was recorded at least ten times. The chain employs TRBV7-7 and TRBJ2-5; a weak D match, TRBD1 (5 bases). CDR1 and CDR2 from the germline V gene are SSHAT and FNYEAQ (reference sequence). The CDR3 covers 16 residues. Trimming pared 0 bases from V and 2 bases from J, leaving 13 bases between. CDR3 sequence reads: CASSLARRAGQETQYF. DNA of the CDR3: TGTGCCAGCAGCTTAGCGCGTCGGGCAGGGCAAGAGACCCAGTACTTC.

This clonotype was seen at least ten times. DNA for the CDR3: TGTGCCAGCAGTTTATCCGGGAGTTTTAACGCAGGGCAGTTCTTC. Encoded protein: CASSLSGSFNAGQFF. The chain employs TRBV12-3 or TRBV12-4 and TRBJ2-1, with TRBD2 as a possible D gene (6 bases). The V end was cut by 2 bases, the J end by 12 bases, with 20 bases between. The CDR3 totals 15 residues.

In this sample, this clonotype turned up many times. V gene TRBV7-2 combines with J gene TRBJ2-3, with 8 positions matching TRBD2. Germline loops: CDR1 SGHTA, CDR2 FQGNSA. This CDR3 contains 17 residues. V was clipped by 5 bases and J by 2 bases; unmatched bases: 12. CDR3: CASSRPRAGAPTDTQYF. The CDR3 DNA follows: TGTGCCAGCAGCCGTCCGAGAGCGGGGGCCCCCACAGATACGCAGTATTTT.

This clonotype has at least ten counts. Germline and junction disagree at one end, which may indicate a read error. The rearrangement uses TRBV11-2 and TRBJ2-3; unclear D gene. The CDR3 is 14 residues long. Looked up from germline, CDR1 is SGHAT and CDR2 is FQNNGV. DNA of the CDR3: TGTGCCAGCAGCATAGACCAGGCGGCAGATACGCAGTATTTT. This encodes CASSIDQAADTQYF.

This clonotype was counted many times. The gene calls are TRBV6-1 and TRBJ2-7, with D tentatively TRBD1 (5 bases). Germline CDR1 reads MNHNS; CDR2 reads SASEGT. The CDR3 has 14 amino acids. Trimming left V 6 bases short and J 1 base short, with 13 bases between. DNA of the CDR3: TGTGCCAGCAGGAGACAGAGAACATCCTACGAGCAGTACTTC. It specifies CASRRQRTSYEQYF.

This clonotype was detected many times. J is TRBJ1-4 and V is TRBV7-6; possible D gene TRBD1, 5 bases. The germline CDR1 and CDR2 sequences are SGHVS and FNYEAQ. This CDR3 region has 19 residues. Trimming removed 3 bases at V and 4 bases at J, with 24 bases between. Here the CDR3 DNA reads TGTGCCAGCAGCTTCGAACAGGCAGTCAAACCATCGGGTAATGAAAAACTGTTTTTT. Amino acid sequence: CASSFEQAVKPSGNEKLFF.

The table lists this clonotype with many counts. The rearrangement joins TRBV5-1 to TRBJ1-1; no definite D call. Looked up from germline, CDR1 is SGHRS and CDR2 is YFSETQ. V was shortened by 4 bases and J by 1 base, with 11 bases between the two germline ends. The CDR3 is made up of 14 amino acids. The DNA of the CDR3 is TGCGCCAGCAGCCCTGACACCGGGAACACTGAAGCTTTCTTT. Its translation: CASSPDTGNTEAFF.

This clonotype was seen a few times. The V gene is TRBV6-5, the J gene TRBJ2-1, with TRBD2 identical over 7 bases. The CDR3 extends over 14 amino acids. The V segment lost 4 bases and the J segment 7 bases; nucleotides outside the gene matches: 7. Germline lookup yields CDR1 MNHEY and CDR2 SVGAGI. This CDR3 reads CASSLGEGWNEQFF. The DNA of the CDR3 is TGTGCCAGCAGTTTGGGGGAGGGATGGAATGAGCAGTTCTTC.

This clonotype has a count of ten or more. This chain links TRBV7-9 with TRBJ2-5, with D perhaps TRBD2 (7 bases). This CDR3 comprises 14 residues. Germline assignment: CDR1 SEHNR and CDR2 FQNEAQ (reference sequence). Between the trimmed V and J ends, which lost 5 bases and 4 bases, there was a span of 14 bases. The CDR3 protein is CASSPGAGVETQYF. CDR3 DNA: TGTGCCAGCAGCCCAGGGGCGGGAGTAGAGACCCAGTACTTC.

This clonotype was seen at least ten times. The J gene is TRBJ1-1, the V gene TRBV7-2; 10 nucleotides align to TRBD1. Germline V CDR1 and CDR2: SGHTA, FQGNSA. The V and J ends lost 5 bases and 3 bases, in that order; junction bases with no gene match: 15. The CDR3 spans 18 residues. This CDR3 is CASSLDRDRGPWDTEAFF. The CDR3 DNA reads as TGTGCCAGCAGCCTAGACCGGGACAGGGGCCCTTGGGACACTGAAGCTTTCTTT.

The DNA for the CDR3 is TGTGCCAGCAGCTTAGCGGGGACGCTAAACACCATATATTTT. Translating it yields CASSLAGTLNTIYF. V gene TRBV7-6 combines with J gene TRBJ1-3, with D maybe TRBD1 (5 bases). Deletions cut 0 bases from V and 6 bases from J, with 9 bases between. The CDR3 has 14 residues. The germline gives CDR1 SGHVS, CDR2 FNYEAQ.

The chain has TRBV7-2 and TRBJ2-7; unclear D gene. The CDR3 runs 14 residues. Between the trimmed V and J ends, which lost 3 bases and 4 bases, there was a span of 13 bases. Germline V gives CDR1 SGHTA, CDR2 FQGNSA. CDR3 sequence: CASSFWATGYEQYF. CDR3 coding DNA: TGTGCCAGCAGCTTTTGGGCTACTGGGTACGAGCAGTACTTC.

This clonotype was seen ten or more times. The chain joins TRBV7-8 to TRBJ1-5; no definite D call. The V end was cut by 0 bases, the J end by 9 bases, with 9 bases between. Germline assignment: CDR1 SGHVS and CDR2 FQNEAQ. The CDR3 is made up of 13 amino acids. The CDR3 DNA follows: TGTGCCAGCAGCTTAGCTAAGGGTTGGCCCCAGCATTTT. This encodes CASSLAKGWPQHF.

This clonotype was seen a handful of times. For the CDR3, the DNA is TGCGCCAGCAGCCAAGCCGTGAGGCAAGAGACCCAGTACTTC. Amino acids: CASSQAVRQETQYF. The chain links TRBV4-1 to TRBJ2-5; D remains ambiguous. This CDR3 is built from 14 residues. V shed 1 base and J shed 2 bases, with 8 bases lying between them. Germline assignment: CDR1 MGHRA and CDR2 YSYEKL.

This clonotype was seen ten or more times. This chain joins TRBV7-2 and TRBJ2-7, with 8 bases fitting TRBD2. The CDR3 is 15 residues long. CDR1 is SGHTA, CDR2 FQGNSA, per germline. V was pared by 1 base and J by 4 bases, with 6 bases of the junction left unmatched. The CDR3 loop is CASSLGISGKYEQYF. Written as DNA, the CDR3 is TGTGCCAGCAGCTTAGGTATTAGCGGGAAGTACGAGCAGTACTTC. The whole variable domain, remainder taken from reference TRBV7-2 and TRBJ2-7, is GAGVSQSPSNKVTEKGKDVELRCDPISGHTALYWYRQSLGQGLEFLIYFQGNSAPDKSGLPSDRFSAERTGGSVSTLTIQRTQQEDSAVYLCASSLGISGKYEQYFGPGTRLTVT.

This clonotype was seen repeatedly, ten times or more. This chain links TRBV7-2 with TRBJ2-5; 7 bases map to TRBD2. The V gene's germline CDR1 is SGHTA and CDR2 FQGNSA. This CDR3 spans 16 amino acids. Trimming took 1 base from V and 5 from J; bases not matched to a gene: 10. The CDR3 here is CASSLVGFGTTETQYF. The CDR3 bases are TGTGCCAGCAGCTTAGTAGGTTTTGGGACTACTGAGACCCAGTACTTC.

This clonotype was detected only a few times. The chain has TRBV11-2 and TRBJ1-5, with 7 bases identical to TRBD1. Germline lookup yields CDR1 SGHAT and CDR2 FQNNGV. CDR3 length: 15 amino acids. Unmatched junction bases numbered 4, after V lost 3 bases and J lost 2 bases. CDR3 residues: CASSLRGTGNQPQHF. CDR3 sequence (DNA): TGTGCCAGCAGCTTGCGTGGGACAGGCAATCAGCCCCAGCATTTT.

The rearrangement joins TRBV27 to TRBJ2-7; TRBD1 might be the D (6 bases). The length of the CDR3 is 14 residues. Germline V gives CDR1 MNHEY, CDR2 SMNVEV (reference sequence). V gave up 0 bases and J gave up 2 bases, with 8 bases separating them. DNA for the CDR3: TGTGCCAGCAGTTTATCAGGACAGACCTACGAGCAGTACTTC. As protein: CASSLSGQTYEQYF.

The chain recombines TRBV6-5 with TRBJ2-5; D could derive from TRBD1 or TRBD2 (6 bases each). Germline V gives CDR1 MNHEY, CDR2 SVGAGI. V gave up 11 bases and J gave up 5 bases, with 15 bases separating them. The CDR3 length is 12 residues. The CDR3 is CAAETGGETQYF. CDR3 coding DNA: TGTGCCGCAGAGACAGGAGGGGAGACCCAGTACTTC.